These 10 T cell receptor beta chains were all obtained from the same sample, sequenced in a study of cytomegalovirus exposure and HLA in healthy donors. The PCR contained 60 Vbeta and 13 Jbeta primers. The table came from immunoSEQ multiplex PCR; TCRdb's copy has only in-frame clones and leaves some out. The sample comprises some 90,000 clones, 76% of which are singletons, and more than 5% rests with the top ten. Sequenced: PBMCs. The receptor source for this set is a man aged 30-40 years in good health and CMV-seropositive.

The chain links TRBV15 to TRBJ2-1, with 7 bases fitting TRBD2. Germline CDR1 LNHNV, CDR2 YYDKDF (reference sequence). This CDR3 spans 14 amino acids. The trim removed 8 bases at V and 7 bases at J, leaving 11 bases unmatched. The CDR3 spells CATSTAGVLNEQFF. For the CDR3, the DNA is TGTGCCACCTCGACCGCGGGAGTCCTGAATGAGCAGTTCTTC.

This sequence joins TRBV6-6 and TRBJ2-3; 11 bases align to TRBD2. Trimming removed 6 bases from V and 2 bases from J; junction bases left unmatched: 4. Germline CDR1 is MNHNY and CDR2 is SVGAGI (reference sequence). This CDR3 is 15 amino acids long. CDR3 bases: TGTGCCAGCAGCCGACTAGCGGGAACCACAGATACGCAGTATTTT. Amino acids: CASSRLAGTTDTQYF.

The CDR3 loop is CASSPGTSGITDTQYF. The CDR3 bases are TGCGCCAGCAGCCCCGGGACTAGCGGGATCACAGATACGCAGTATTTT. The V gene is TRBV5-1, the J gene TRBJ2-3; 13 positions match TRBD2. Germline trimming cut 4 bases from V and 2 bases from J; bases unmatched to any gene: 4. Looked up from germline, CDR1 is SGHRS and CDR2 is YFSETQ. The CDR3 is made up of 16 amino acids.

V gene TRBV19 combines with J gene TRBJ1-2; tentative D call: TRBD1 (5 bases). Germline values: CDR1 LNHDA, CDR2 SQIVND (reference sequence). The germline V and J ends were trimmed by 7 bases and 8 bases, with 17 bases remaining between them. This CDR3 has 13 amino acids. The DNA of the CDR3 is TGTGCCAGTACCTTGGACACCCCGTTGGGCTACACCTTC. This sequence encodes CASTLDTPLGYTF.

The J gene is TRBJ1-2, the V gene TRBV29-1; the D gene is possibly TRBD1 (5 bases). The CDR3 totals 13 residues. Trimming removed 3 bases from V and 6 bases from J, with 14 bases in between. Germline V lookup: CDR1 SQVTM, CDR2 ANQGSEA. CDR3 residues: CSVEIEGRHGYTF. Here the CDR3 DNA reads TGCAGCGTTGAGATAGAGGGGAGGCATGGCTACACCTTC.

In DNA, the CDR3 is TGTGCCAGCAGTCCTGGGACTTACCCTAGCAATCAGCCCCAGCATTTT. Amino acids: CASSPGTYPSNQPQHF. V and J are TRBV27 and TRBJ1-5; tentatively, D is TRBD1 (5 bases). The CDR3 totals 16 residues. Germline V gene sequence: CDR1 MNHEY, CDR2 SMNVEV (reference sequence). V lost 5 bases and J lost 0, with 14 bases in between.

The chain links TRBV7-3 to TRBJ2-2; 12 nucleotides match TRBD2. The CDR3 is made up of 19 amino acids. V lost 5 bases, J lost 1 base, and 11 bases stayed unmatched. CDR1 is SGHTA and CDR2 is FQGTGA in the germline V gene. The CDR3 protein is CASSSTALAGGKNTGELFF. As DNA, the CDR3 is TGTGCCAGCAGCAGTACGGCCCTAGCGGGGGGGAAGAACACCGGGGAGCTGTTTTTT.

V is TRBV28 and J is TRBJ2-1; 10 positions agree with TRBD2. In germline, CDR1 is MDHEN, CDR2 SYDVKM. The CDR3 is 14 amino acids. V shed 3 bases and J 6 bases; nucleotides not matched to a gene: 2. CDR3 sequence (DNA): TGTGCCAGCAGTTTCAGCGGGAGGGGCAATGAGCAGTTCTTC. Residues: CASSFSGRGNEQFF.

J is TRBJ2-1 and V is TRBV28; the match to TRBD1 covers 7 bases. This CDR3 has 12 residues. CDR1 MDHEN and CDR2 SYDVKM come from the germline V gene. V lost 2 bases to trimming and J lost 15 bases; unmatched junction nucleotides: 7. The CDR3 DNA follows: TGTGCCAGCAGTTTAAGGGGCAGGGGGAGGTTCTTC. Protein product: CASSLRGRGRFF.

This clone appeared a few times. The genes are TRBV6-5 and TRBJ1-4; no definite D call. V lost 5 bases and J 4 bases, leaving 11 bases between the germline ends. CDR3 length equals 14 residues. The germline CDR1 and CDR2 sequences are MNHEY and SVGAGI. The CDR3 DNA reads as TGTGCCAGCAGTGAAGGAGGCGGTAATGAAAAACTGTTTTTT. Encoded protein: CASSEGGGNEKLFF.